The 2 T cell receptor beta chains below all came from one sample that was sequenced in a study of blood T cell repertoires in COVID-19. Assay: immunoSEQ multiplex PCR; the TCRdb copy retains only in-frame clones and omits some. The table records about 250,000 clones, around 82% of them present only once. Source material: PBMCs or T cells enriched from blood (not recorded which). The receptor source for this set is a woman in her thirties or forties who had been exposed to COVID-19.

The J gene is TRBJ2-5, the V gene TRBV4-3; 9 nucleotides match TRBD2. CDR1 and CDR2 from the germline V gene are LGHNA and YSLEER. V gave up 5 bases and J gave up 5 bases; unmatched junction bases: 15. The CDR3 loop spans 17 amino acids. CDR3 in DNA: TGCGCCAGCAGCACCGCCCTTGGGGCGGGGGGGCCGGAGACCCAGTACTTC. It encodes CASSTALGAGGPETQYF.

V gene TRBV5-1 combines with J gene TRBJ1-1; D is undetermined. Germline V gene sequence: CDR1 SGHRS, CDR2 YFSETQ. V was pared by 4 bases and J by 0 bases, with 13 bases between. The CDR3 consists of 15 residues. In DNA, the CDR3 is TGCGCCAGCAGCACTAGCAGGCCCATGAACACTGAAGCTTTCTTT. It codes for CASSTSRPMNTEAFF.